The 15 T cell receptor beta chains presented below share a single source sample, sequenced in a study of T cell repertoires in cytomegalovirus infection. Their cognate antigens are unknown. TCRdb redid the calling of the reads with MiXCR, one entry per CDR3 protein. The table has tens of thousands of distinct CDR3 sequences, 15% to 25% seen once; the top ten hold around 60%. The starting material was CD8+ T cells from cultured PBMCs, obtained from culture after CMV antigen stimulation. The receptors shown here come from a human donor in good health (CMV status not recorded). Some clones in this sample may be carry-over from other donors' samples.

In nucleotides, the CDR3 is TGTGCCAGCAGCCCCCCCAGAGGGGACACTAATGAAAAACTGTTTTTT. This encodes CASSPPRGDTNEKLFF. The rearrangement joins TRBV7-3 to TRBJ1-4, with D possibly TRBD1 on 5 matching bases. Germline V gene sequence: CDR1 SGHTA, CDR2 FQGTGA. Trimming shortened V by 5 bases and J by 2 bases, and 15 bases separated the two germline ends. The CDR3 extends over 16 amino acids.

Many counts were recorded for this clonotype. The chain employs TRBV7-7 and TRBJ2-2; D possibly corresponds to TRBD2 (6 bases). V lost 5 bases and J 2 bases, leaving 24 bases between the germline ends. From germline, CDR1 is SSHAT and CDR2 FNYEAQ (reference sequence). The CDR3 runs 19 residues. As DNA, the CDR3 is TGTGCCAGCAGCCCGTCGCCTTACCGGGGGTTGGCAAACACCGGGGAGCTGTTTTTT. As protein: CASSPSPYRGLANTGELFF.

This clonotype showed up just a few times. The chain uses TRBV12-3 or TRBV12-4 and TRBJ1-4; the D gene is possibly TRBD1 (5 bases). V was cut by 4 bases and J by 8 bases, with 23 bases left in between. The CDR3 is 17 residues long. CDR3 region: CASSSSPPWGEAEKLFF. DNA for the CDR3: TGTGCCAGCAGTTCGTCCCCCCCGTGGGGGGAGGCGGAAAAACTGTTTTTT.

This clonotype was seen a handful of times. This chain uses TRBV7-2 with TRBJ2-7, with 9 bases aligning to TRBD2. CDR3 size: 15 residues. From germline, CDR1 is SGHTA and CDR2 FQGNSA. V lost 1 base to trimming and J lost 2 bases; unmatched junction nucleotides: 3. The CDR3 here is CASSLGLAETYEQYF. CDR3 DNA: TGTGCCAGCAGCTTAGGACTAGCGGAAACCTACGAGCAGTACTTC.

The rearrangement links TRBV5-5 to TRBJ2-1, with unresolved D. Germline CDR1 reads SGHKS; CDR2 reads YYEKEE (reference sequence). The CDR3 is 14 residues long. The germline V and J ends were trimmed by 4 bases and 4 bases, with 12 bases remaining between them. The CDR3 coding sequence is TGTGCCAGCAGCCCCCCTTTTTTATACAATGAGCAGTTCTTC. Protein product: CASSPPFLYNEQFF.

This clonotype was detected only a few times. V usage is TRBV4-1 and J usage is TRBJ2-1; 7 bases line up with TRBD2. This CDR3 region has 18 residues. Germline V CDR1 and CDR2: MGHRA, YSYEKL. The V segment lost 4 bases and the J segment 3 bases; nucleotides outside the gene matches: 15. The CDR3 here is CASSPGLRREKVYNEQFF. In nucleotides, the CDR3 is TGCGCCAGCAGCCCCGGGCTCCGGCGGGAGAAGGTCTACAATGAGCAGTTCTTC.

This rearrangement joins TRBV7-2 to TRBJ1-4, with TRBD1 matching 8 bases. From germline, CDR1 is SGHTA and CDR2 FQGNSA. V shed 3 bases, J shed 7 bases, and the junction held 7 bases outside the gene matches. CDR3 length equals 15 residues. CDR3: CASSLTGVFGEKLFF. DNA for the CDR3: TGTGCCAGCAGCTTGACAGGGGTTTTTGGTGAAAAACTGTTTTTT.

This chain joins TRBV12-3 or TRBV12-4 and TRBJ2-7; D is ambiguous. This CDR3 is built from 12 residues. Trimming left V 0 bases short and J 5 bases short, with 5 bases between. CDR3 in amino acids: CASSLAWDEQYF. DNA of the CDR3: TGTGCCAGCAGTTTAGCGTGGGACGAGCAGTACTTC.

Only a few counts were recorded for this clonotype. The V call is TRBV12-3 or TRBV12-4, the J call TRBJ2-1; 7 bases are shared with TRBD1. Unmatched junction bases numbered 1, after V lost 4 bases and J lost 10 bases. CDR3 size: 11 residues. The CDR3: CASSSGGEQFF. The CDR3 DNA follows: TGTGCCAGCAGTTCAGGGGGAGAGCAGTTCTTC.

This clonotype was seen only a few times. This rearrangement joins TRBV19 to TRBJ1-5; possibly TRBD1 for D (5 bases). Per the germline V gene, CDR1 is LNHDA and CDR2 is SQIVND (reference sequence). CDR3 length equals 16 residues. V lost 3 bases and J 2 bases, leaving 14 bases between the germline ends. CDR3 bases: TGTGCCAGTAGTATCAAGGGCAGGGTCCGCAATCAGCCCCAGCATTTT. It is translated as CASSIKGRVRNQPQHF.

In this sample, this clonotype turned up a few times. CDR3 amino acids: CASSLTSTSYEQYF. In nucleotides, the CDR3 is TGCGCCAGCAGCTTGACGTCGACTAGTTACGAGCAGTACTTC. The chain recombines TRBV5-1 with TRBJ2-7, with D possibly being TRBD2 (6 bases). The CDR3 loop spans 14 amino acids. Trimming shortened V by 1 base and J by 4 bases, and 12 bases separated the two germline ends. From germline, CDR1 is SGHRS and CDR2 YFSETQ.

This clonotype showed up many times. The gene calls are TRBV12-3 or TRBV12-4 and TRBJ2-1; D is unclear. Trimming took 6 bases from V and 2 from J, leaving 17 bases between them. The CDR3 consists of 16 residues. CDR3 sequence (DNA): TGTGCCAGCAGCCACCCGGAGAAGGACCCCTACAATGAGCAGTTCTTC. It codes for CASSHPEKDPYNEQFF.

This clonotype has just a few counts. J is TRBJ1-1 and V is TRBV7-6; 8 positions agree with TRBD1. Germline V CDR1 and CDR2: SGHVS, FNYEAQ. The V and J ends lost 4 bases and 1 base, in that order; junction bases with no gene match: 5. The CDR3 has 15 amino acids. CDR3 in DNA: TGTGCCAGCAGCTCCGCGGACAGGGCGAACACTGAAGCTTTCTTT. It yields the protein CASSSADRANTEAFF.

This clonotype came up once. V usage is TRBV6-2 or TRBV6-3 and J usage is TRBJ1-5; TRBD1 matches at 7 bases. Germline lookup yields CDR1 MNHEY and CDR2 SVGEGT. This CDR3 contains 17 residues. J gave up 0 bases and V 6 bases, and 11 bases lay outside the gene matches. CDR3 coding DNA: TGTGCCAGCAGGGGCCCGGACAGGACTTATAGCAATCAGCCCCAGCATTTT. Protein product: CASRGPDRTYSNQPQHF.

This clonotype was recorded a few times. The rearrangement uses TRBV7-6 and TRBJ2-1; 7 nucleotides line up with TRBD1. Germline loops: CDR1 SGHVS, CDR2 FNYEAQ. Unmatched junction bases numbered 8, after V lost 0 bases and J lost 3 bases. The CDR3 contains 17 residues. The CDR3 coding sequence is TGTGCCAGCAGCTTAGCAAGGGGGCCTGGGAGCTACAATGAGCAGTTCTTC. Translating it yields CASSLARGPGSYNEQFF.